Presented here are 9 T cell receptor beta chains from one specimen sequenced in a study of cytotoxic CD8 clonotypes in ibrutinib-treated CLL. The table came from immunoSEQ multiplex PCR; TCRdb's copy has only in-frame clones and leaves some out. Of about 150,000 clones in the sample, 75% to 85% were seen once. The sequencing used PBMCs, collected after 12 months of ibrutinib treatment. These receptors were taken from a human donor with chronic lymphocytic leukemia.

The V gene is TRBV5-1, the J gene TRBJ1-2, with D tentatively TRBD1 (5 bases). This CDR3 comprises 14 residues. Trimming stripped 4 bases from V and 5 bases from J, with 15 bases between. Looked up from germline, CDR1 is SGHRS and CDR2 is YFSETQ. The CDR3 nucleotides read TGCGCCAGCAGCCCGGCAGGGTTCGCGTATGGCTACACCTTC. This sequence encodes CASSPAGFAYGYTF. Filled out from reference TRBV5-1 and TRBJ1-2, the complete variable domain reads KAGVTQTPRYLIKTRGQQVTLSCSPISGHRSVSWYQQTPGQGLQFLFEYFSETQRNKGNFPGRFSGRQFSNSRSEMNVSTLELGDSALYLCASSPAGFAYGYTFGSGTRLTVV.

The chain has TRBV30 and TRBJ2-7; 9 positions agree with TRBD1. The trim removed 8 bases at V and 1 base at J, leaving 3 bases unmatched. Germline CDR1 is GTSNPN and CDR2 is SVGIG (reference sequence). The CDR3 loop spans 12 amino acids. CDR3 region: CAGTGLSYEQYF. Written as DNA, the CDR3 is TGTGCCGGGACAGGGCTTTCCTACGAGCAGTACTTC. Filled out from reference TRBV30 and TRBJ2-7, the complete variable domain reads SQTIHQWPATLVQPVGSPLSLECTVEGTSNPNLYWYRQAAGRGLQLLFYSVGIGQISSEVPQNLSASRPQDRQFILSSKKLLLSDSGFYLCAGTGLSYEQYFGPGTRLTVT.

V gene TRBV29-1 combines with J gene TRBJ2-1; 7 bases are shared with TRBD2. Germline loops: CDR1 SQVTM, CDR2 ANQGSEA. J was trimmed by 6 bases and V by 0 bases; bases with no gene match: 8. CDR3 size: 15 residues. CDR3 in DNA: TGCAGCGTTGAAGAGGTCTTACTAGCGACCAATGAGCAGTTCTTC. Protein product: CSVEEVLLATNEQFF.

This clone has more than one count but fewer than ten. The V gene is TRBV5-6, the J gene TRBJ1-3; 10 bases fit TRBD1. V shed 6 bases and J 4 bases; nucleotides not matched to a gene: 7. This CDR3 region has 15 residues. The germline gives CDR1 SGHDT, CDR2 YYEEEE. The CDR3 spells CASTETGGAGNTIYF. The CDR3, as DNA: TGTGCCAGCACCGAGACAGGGGGCGCCGGAAACACCATATATTTT.

This rearrangement joins TRBV7-2 to TRBJ2-3, with D hard to call. Germline values: CDR1 SGHTA, CDR2 FQGNSA. Trimming pared 1 base from V and 4 bases from J, leaving 9 bases between. The CDR3 has 14 residues. The CDR3 DNA reads TGTGCCAGCAGCTTAGGGGAATTCCCAGATACGCAGTATTTT. It encodes CASSLGEFPDTQYF.

The chain links TRBV7-9 to TRBJ1-4; no definite D call. Looked up from germline, CDR1 is SEHNR and CDR2 is FQNEAQ (reference sequence). This CDR3 contains 13 residues. Trimming took off 0 bases at V and 7 bases at J, with 6 bases between the two ends. The chain's CDR3 is CASSLAAAEKLFF. CDR3 coding DNA: TGTGCCAGCAGCTTAGCGGCAGCTGAAAAACTGTTTTTT.

This clone was seen a few times. This chain links TRBV28 with TRBJ2-2; D call uncertain. Trimming took off 3 bases at V and 1 base at J, with 6 bases between the two ends. From germline, CDR1 is MDHEN and CDR2 SYDVKM. The CDR3 totals 14 residues. The CDR3 sequence: CASSLAENTGELFF. The CDR3 DNA sequence: TGTGCCAGCAGTTTGGCGGAGAACACCGGGGAGCTGTTTTTT.

The chain couples TRBV27 to TRBJ1-3; maybe TRBD1 (5 bases). The germline CDR1 and CDR2 sequences are MNHEY and SMNVEV (reference sequence). The CDR3 spans 15 residues. V was pared by 6 bases and J by 8 bases, with 20 bases between. The CDR3 region is CASSPMGGLGDTIYF. The CDR3 DNA reads TGTGCCAGCAGCCCGATGGGGGGGTTAGGGGACACCATATATTTT.

This chain uses TRBV11-2 with TRBJ2-3, with TRBD2 as a possible D gene (5 bases). The CDR3 loop spans 16 amino acids. V lost 4 bases, J lost 7 bases, and 21 bases lay in between. In germline, CDR1 is SGHAT, CDR2 FQNNGV. In nucleotides, the CDR3 is TGTGCCAGCAGCTCATTAGGACGGGGAACAACAAATACGCAGTATTTT. Translation gives CASSSLGRGTTNTQYF.